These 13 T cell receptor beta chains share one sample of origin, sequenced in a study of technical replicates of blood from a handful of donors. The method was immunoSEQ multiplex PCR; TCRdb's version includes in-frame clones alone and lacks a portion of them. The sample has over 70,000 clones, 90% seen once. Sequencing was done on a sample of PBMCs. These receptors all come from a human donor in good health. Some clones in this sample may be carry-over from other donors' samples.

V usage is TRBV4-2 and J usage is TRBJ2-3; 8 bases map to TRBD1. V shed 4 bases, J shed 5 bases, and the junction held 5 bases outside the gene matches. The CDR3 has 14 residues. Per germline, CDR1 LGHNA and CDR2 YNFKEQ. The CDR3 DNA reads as TGTGCCAGCAGCCGCGACAGGGGTGGAGATACGCAGTATTTT. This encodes CASSRDRGGDTQYF.

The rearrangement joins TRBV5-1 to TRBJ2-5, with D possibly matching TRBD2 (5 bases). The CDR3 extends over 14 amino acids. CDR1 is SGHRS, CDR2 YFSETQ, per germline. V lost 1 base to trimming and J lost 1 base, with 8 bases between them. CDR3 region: CASSLLAIQETQYF. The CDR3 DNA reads TGCGCCAGCAGCTTGCTAGCAATCCAAGAGACCCAGTACTTC.

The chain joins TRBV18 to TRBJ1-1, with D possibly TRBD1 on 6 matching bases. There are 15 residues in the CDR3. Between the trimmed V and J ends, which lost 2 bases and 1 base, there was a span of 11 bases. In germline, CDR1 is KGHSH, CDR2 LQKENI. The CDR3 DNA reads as TGTGCCAGCTCACCAGCTAAAGGGGGGAACACTGAAGCTTTCTTT. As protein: CASSPAKGGNTEAFF.

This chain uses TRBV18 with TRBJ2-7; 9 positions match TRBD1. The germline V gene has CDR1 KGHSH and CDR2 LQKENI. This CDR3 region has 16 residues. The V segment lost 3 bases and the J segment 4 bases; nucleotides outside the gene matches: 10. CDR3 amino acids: CASSPISGTGKYEQYF. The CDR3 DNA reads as TGTGCCAGCTCACCTATATCCGGGACAGGGAAGTACGAGCAGTACTTC. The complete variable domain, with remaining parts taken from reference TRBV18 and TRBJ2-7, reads NAGVMQNPRHLVRRRGQEARLRCSPMKGHSHVYWYRQLPEEGLKFMVYLQKENIIDESGMPKERFSAEFPKEGPSILRIQQVVRGDSAAYFCASSPISGTGKYEQYFGPGTRLTVT.

The chain's CDR3 is CASSLEQGREKLFF. CDR3 sequence (DNA): TGCGCCAGCAGCTTGGAACAGGGACGTGAAAAACTGTTTTTT. J is TRBJ1-4 and V is TRBV5-1, with D possibly matching TRBD1 (6 bases). Germline CDR1 is SGHRS and CDR2 is YFSETQ. Between the trimmed V and J ends, which lost 0 bases and 7 bases, there was a span of 10 bases. The CDR3 has 14 residues. The full variable domain, with the rest looked up from reference TRBV5-1 and TRBJ1-4, is KAGVTQTPRYLIKTRGQQVTLSCSPISGHRSVSWYQQTPGQGLQFLFEYFSETQRNKGNFPGRFSGRQFSNSRSEMNVSTLELGDSALYLCASSLEQGREKLFFGSGTQLSVL.

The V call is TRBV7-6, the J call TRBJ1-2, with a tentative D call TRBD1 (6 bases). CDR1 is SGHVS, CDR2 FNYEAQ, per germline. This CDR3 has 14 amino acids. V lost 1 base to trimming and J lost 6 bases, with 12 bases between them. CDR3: CASSLGSPGDGYTF. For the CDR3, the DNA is TGTGCCAGCAGCTTAGGATCTCCAGGGGATGGCTACACCTTC.

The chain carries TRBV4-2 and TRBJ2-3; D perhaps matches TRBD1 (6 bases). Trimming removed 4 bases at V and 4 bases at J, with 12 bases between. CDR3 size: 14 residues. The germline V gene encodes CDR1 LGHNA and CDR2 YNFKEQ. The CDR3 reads CASSLQGGADTQYF. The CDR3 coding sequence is TGTGCCAGCAGCCTACAGGGTGGGGCAGATACGCAGTATTTT.

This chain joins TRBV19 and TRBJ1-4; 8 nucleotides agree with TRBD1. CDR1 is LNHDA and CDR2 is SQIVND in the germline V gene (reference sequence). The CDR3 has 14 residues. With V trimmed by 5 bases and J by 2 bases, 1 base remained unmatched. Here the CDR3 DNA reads TGTGCCAGTAGTGACAGGGGCACTAATGAAAAACTGTTTTTT. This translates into CASSDRGTNEKLFF.

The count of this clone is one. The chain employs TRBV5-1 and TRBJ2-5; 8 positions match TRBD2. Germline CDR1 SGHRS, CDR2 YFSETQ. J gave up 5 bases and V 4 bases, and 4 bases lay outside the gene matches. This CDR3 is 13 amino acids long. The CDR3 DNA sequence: TGCGCCAGCAGCCGGGAGGGGTTGGAGACCCAGTACTTC. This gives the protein CASSREGLETQYF.

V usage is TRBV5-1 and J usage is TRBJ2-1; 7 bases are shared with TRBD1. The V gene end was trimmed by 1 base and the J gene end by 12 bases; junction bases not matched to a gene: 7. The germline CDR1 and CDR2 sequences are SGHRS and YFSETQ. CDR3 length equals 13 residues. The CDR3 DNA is TGCGCCAGCAGCTTGTCGGACGGGACAGCGCAGTTCTTC. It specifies CASSLSDGTAQFF. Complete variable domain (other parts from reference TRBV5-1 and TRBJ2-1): KAGVTQTPRYLIKTRGQQVTLSCSPISGHRSVSWYQQTPGQGLQFLFEYFSETQRNKGNFPGRFSGRQFSNSRSEMNVSTLELGDSALYLCASSLSDGTAQFFGPGTRLTVL.

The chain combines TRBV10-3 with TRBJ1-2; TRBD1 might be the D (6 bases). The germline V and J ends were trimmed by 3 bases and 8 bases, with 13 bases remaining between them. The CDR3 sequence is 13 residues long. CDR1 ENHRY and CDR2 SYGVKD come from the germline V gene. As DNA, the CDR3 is TGTGCCATCAGTGACACAGGGTGGGGAGGCTACACCTTC. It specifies CAISDTGWGGYTF.

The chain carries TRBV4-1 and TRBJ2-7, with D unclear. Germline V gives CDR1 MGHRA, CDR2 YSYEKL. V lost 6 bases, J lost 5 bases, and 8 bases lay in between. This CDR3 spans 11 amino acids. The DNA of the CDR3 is TGCGCCAGCAGTCCCTTAAACGAGCAGTACTTC. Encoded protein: CASSPLNEQYF.

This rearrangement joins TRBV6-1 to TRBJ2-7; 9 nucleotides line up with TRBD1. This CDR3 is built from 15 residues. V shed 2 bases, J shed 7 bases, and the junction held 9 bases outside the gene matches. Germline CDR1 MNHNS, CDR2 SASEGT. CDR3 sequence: CASSEPRTGADEQYF. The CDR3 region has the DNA TGTGCCAGCAGTGAACCCCGGACAGGGGCAGATGAGCAGTACTTC.